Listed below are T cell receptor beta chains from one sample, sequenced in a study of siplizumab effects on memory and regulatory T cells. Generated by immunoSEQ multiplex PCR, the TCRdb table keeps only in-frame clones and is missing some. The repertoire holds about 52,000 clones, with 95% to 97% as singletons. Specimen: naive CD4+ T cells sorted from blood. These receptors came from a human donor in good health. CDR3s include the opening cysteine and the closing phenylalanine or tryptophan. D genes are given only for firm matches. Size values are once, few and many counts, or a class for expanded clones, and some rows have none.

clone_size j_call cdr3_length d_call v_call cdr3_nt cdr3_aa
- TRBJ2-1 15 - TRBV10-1 TGCGCCAGCAGTGGCGGTTCGGGGGACTACAATGAGCAGTTCTTC CASSGGSGDYNEQFF
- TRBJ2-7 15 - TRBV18 TGTGCCAGCTCACTCCGGGGGCAGGGGAAATACGAGCAGTACTTC CASSLRGQGKYEQYF
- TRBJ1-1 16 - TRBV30 TGTGCCTGGATAACCGGACGGCCTTCCCTGAACACTGAAGCTTTCTTT CAWITGRPSLNTEAFF
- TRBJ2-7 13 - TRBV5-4 TGTGCCGTAACCAAGGTGTTTTCCGACGAGCAGTACTTC CAVTKVFSDEQYF
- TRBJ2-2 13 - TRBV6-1 TGTGCCAGCTGGCCTAGCCATTTCGGGGAGCTGTTTTTT CASWPSHFGELFF
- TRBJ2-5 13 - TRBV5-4 TGTGCCAGCAGAGGACAGTTCCAAGAGACCCAGTACTTC CASRGQFQETQYF
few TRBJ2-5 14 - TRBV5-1 TGCGCCAGCACCACGTCGGGGCTCCAAGAGACCCAGTACTTC CASTTSGLQETQYF
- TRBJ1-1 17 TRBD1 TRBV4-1 TGCGCCAGCAGCCCTGTACAGGGGGCGCAGATGAACACTGAAGCTTTCTTT CASSPVQGAQMNTEAFF
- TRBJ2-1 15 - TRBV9 TGTGCCAGCAGCGTAGTAATTGGCTCCTACAATGAGCAGTTCTTC CASSVVIGSYNEQFF
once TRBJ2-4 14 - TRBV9 TGTGCCAGCAGCGTAGGGGGGCCTAAAAACATTCAGTACTTC CASSVGGPKNIQYF
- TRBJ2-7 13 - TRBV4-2 TGTGCCAGCAGCCGAGCAGAGACCTACGAGCAGTACTTC CASSRAETYEQYF
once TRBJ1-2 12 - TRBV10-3 TGTGCCATCAGTGAGGTGAACTATGGCTACACCTTC CAISEVNYGYTF
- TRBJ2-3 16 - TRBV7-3 TGTGCCAGCAGCTCCACCCGGACCGCCCGAGCAGATACGCAGTATTTT CASSSTRTARADTQYF
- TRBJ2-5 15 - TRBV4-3 TGCGCCAGCAGCCAAGATCCAAGGGAAGGAGAGACCCAGTACTTC CASSQDPREGETQYF
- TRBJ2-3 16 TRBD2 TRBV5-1 TGCGCCAGCAGCTTAGGGGTGGGAGGGAGCACAGATACGCAGTATTTT CASSLGVGGSTDTQYF
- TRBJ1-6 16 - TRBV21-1 TGTGCCAGCAGCAAATCGCGACAGGGGTTAGGTTCACCCCTCCACTTT CASSKSRQGLGSPLHF
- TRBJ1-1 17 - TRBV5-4 TGTGCCAGCAGCTTGGAGGCTTCCCTGCTGGGGAACACTGAAGCTTTCTTT CASSLEASLLGNTEAFF
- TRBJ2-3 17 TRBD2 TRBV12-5 TGTGCTAGTGGTTTGGTACTTTCAGCGGGAGTTTCAGATACGCAGTATTTT CASGLVLSAGVSDTQYF
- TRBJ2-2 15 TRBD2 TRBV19 TGTGCCAGTAGTAGCCAGCTAGCGGGAGTCGGGGAGCTGTTTTTT CASSSQLAGVGELFF
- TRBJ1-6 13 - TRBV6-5 TGTGCCAGCAGATTGGACAGTAATTCACCCCTCCACTTT CASRLDSNSPLHF
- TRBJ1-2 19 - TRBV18 TGTGCCAGCTCACCACAAAGCTGGGGGGCGCAGGAAACTAACTATGGCTACACCTTC CASSPQSWGAQETNYGYTF
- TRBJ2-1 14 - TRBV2 TGTGCCAGCAGTACAGACAGGGGAGGGGATGAGCAGTTCTTC CASSTDRGGDEQFF
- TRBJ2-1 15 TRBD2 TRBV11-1 TGTGCCAGCGGCCCCCGGGGGGGCCTCGGTAATGAGCAGTTCTTC CASGPRGGLGNEQFF
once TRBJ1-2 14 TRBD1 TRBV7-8 TGTGCCAGCAGCCGGACAGGGGGCGGCTATGGCTACACCTTC CASSRTGGGYGYTF
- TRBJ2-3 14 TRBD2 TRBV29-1 TGCAGCGTAGGACTAGCGGGGCACTCAGATACGCAGTATTTT CSVGLAGHSDTQYF
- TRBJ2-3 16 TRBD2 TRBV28 TGTGCCAGCAGCACCCCAGCGGGAGGGACCACAGATACGCAGTATTTT CASSTPAGGTTDTQYF
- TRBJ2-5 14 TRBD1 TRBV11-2 TGTGCCAGCAGCCTCACAGGGGAGTGGGAGACCCAGTACTTC CASSLTGEWETQYF
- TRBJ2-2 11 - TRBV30 TGTGCCTGGAGTTGGGCCGGGGAGCTGTTTTTT CAWSWAGELFF
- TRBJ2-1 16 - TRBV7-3 TGTGCCAGCAGCCCGAGTGTCCTACTCTCCTACAATGAGCAGTTCTTC CASSPSVLLSYNEQFF
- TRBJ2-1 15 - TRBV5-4 TGTGCCAGCAGCTTAGGTTCGGAACCCTACAATGAGCAGTTCTTC CASSLGSEPYNEQFF
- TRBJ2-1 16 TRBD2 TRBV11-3 TGTGCCAGCAGCTTAGAGGGGACTAGCGGGAGCTTGGAGCAGTTCTTC CASSLEGTSGSLEQFF
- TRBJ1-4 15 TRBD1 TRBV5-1 TGCGCCAGCAGCGGTCGGACAGGAGGGGGTGAAAAACTGTTTTTT CASSGRTGGGEKLFF
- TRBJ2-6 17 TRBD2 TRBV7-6 TGTGCCAGCAGCTTAGGAGGACTAGCGACTGGGGCCAACGTCCTGACTTTC CASSLGGLATGANVLTF
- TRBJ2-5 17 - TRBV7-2 TGTGCCAGCAGCCCCAGGGGTTGGGGGTACTCTCAAGAGACCCAGTACTTC CASSPRGWGYSQETQYF
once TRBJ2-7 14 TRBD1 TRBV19 TGTGCCAGTAATGCCCGGGACAGGGGAAGCGAGCAGTACTTC CASNARDRGSEQYF
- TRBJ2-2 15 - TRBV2 TGTGCCAGCAGTGAAAGGACAAAGAACACCGGGGAGCTGTTTTTT CASSERTKNTGELFF
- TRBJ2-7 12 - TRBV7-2 TGTGCCAGCAGCTTATCCTACACCGAGCAGTACTTC CASSLSYTEQYF
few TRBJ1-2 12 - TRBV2 TGTGCCAGTTTTGGGACGAACTATGGCTACACCTTC CASFGTNYGYTF